These 7 T cell receptor beta chains originate from one sample sequenced in a study of T-cell memory formation after mild COVID-19. MiXCR, run by TCRdb on the 5' RACE reads, gives a single entry per CDR3 protein. The repertoire holds about 200,000 distinct CDR3 sequences, with 15% to 20% as singletons. The material sequenced was PBMCs or a T cell subset sorted from them (not recorded which). The receptors were gathered from an adult woman who had mild COVID-19 (a few samples of this study predate the infection). Cell type and time point are not known.

This clonotype was recorded at least ten times. This sequence joins TRBV7-9 and TRBJ2-7, with a tentative D call TRBD1 (6 bases). In germline, CDR1 is SEHNR, CDR2 FQNEAQ (reference sequence). CDR3 size: 16 residues. Trimming removed 1 base at V and 1 base at J, with 14 bases between. CDR3: CASSLEGDRRSYEQYF. Here the CDR3 DNA reads TGTGCCAGCAGCTTAGAGGGAGACAGGAGGTCCTACGAGCAGTACTTC. The full variable domain, with the rest looked up from reference TRBV7-9 and TRBJ2-7, is DTGVSQNPRHKITKRGQNVTFRCDPISEHNRLYWYRQTLGQGPEFLTYFQNEAQLEKSRLLSDRFSAERPKGSFSTLEIQRTEQGDSAMYLCASSLEGDRRSYEQYFGPGTRLTVT.

This clonotype occurred a few times. The V gene is TRBV5-1, the J gene TRBJ2-7; possibly TRBD1 or TRBD2 for D (5 bases each). Trimming pared 0 bases from V and 3 bases from J, leaving 13 bases between. The CDR3 totals 15 residues. Germline values: CDR1 SGHRS, CDR2 YFSETQ. The CDR3 sequence: CASSLGGVLDYEQYF. In nucleotides, the CDR3 is TGCGCCAGCAGCTTGGGAGGGGTGTTGGACTACGAGCAGTACTTC.

The rearrangement joins TRBV20-1 to TRBJ1-1; possibly TRBD1 for D (6 bases). Trimming removed 2 bases at V and 0 bases at J, with 13 bases between. Germline assignment: CDR1 DFQATT and CDR2 SNEGSKA (reference sequence). The CDR3 length is 15 residues. CDR3 nucleotides: TGCAGTGCTAGAACCACGGGGGCCATGAACACTGAAGCTTTCTTT. Amino acids: CSARTTGAMNTEAFF.

The chain has TRBV2 and TRBJ1-1, with a weak D call TRBD1 (5 bases). Germline V lookup: CDR1 SNHLY, CDR2 FYNNEI. This CDR3 comprises 14 residues. Between the trimmed V and J ends, which lost 3 bases and 4 bases, there was a span of 12 bases. CDR3 DNA sequence: TGTGCCAGCAGTGACCAGGAGGGGATCACTGAAGCTTTCTTT. Translation gives CASSDQEGITEAFF.

This clonotype has more than one count but fewer than ten. The chain uses TRBV24-1 and TRBJ2-3; D ambiguous. The CDR3 has 12 amino acids. The V end was cut by 0 bases, the J end by 4 bases, with 1 base between. Germline V lookup: CDR1 KGHDR, CDR2 SFDVKD. The CDR3 coding sequence is TGTGCCACCAGTGATTTGCCAGATACGCAGTATTTT. Translating gives CATSDLPDTQYF.

This clonotype was picked up a small number of times. J is TRBJ2-1 and V is TRBV20-1, with 14 bases lining up with TRBD2. Germline loops: CDR1 DFQATT, CDR2 SNEGSKA (reference sequence). J was trimmed by 13 bases and V by 2 bases; bases with no gene match: 10. The CDR3 length is 15 residues. The CDR3 region has the DNA TGCAGTGCTAGAAGGGACATCGGGACTAGCGGGAGTCAGTTCTTC. Amino acid sequence: CSARRDIGTSGSQFF.

The V gene is TRBV6-2 or TRBV6-3, the J gene TRBJ2-2; D unclear. The CDR3 is 15 amino acids. The ends were cut back, 4 bases at V and 0 bases at J, with 9 bases in the middle. Germline-derived CDR1 and CDR2 are MNHEY and SVGEGT. CDR3 sequence: CASSWPPTNTGELFF. The CDR3 DNA reads as TGTGCCAGCAGTTGGCCCCCCACGAACACCGGGGAGCTGTTTTTT.